Sequencing of this T cell receptor (beta chain) was carried out in a study of T cell responses to AZD1222 COVID-19 vaccine. Profiled with immunoSEQ multiplex PCR; TCRdb holds only in-frame clones, not every one. This sample carries approximately 150,000 clones, approximately 92% of them seen once, and the ten largest clones take 1.5% to 2%. Overall study results and limits: Reportedly, close to half of spike-specific TCRs are directed against unmutated variant regions. Clonal diversity was possibly underestimated; the donors were predominantly white British and more often female. After the peak T cell response, and only then, were repertoires sampled.

Second doses were pooled across both intervals (about 4 or about 12 weeks). The CDR3 is 14 amino acids. The ends lost 1 base at V and 2 bases at J; junction bases unmatched: 1. Germline CDR1 reads SGHNT; CDR2 reads YYREEE (reference sequence). This clone turned up a few times. Antigen: not known. The J gene is TRBJ1-2, the V gene TRBV5-4, with 8 bases aligning to TRBD1. This TCR was recovered from an adult who received the AZD1222 COVID-19 vaccine. The sequencing here drew on peripheral blood, taken 28 days after the second AZD1222 dose. The CDR3 reads CASSLPGGNYGYTF. CDR3 bases: TGTGCCAGCAGCTTGCCAGGGGGCAACTATGGCTACACCTTC.